Listed here are 9 T cell receptor beta chains from one sample, sequenced in a study of CD8 T cells in Susac syndrome. RNA, at about 0.5 to 1 ug, was reverse transcribed with random hexamers. TCRdb called the immunoSEQ multiplex PCR reads again in MiXCR, with one record for every CDR3 protein. The sample has approximately 120,000 distinct CDR3 sequences, 85% to 95% seen once. The sequenced sample was CD8+ T cells from PBMCs. These TCRs come from a human donor with multiple sclerosis.

The chain uses TRBV9 and TRBJ2-2; 9 nucleotides align to TRBD1. V was clipped by 4 bases and J by 2 bases; unmatched bases: 12. CDR3 length: 18 amino acids. CDR1 SGDLS and CDR2 YYNGEE come from the germline V gene. Here the CDR3 reads CASSLPRGTGSNTGELFF. For the CDR3, the DNA is TGTGCCAGCAGCCTCCCTAGGGGGACAGGGTCCAACACCGGGGAGCTGTTTTTT.

The chain links TRBV7-8 to TRBJ2-3; 9 bases line up with TRBD2. The CDR3 spans 16 residues. With 5 bases clipped from V and 4 bases from J, the junction kept 10 bases outside the gene matches. Germline V gives CDR1 SGHVS, CDR2 FQNEAQ. The CDR3 nucleotides are TGTGCCAGCAGCAACTCCGGCGGGGGGGCGGCAGATACGCAGTATTTT. Translating it yields CASSNSGGGAADTQYF.

The V gene is TRBV9, the J gene TRBJ1-5; TRBD1 matches at 9 bases. Looked up from germline, CDR1 is SGDLS and CDR2 is YYNGEE. The trim removed 3 bases at V and 6 bases at J, leaving 7 bases unmatched. This CDR3 comprises 15 residues. The CDR3 nucleotides read TGTGCCAGCAGCGGAGGGACAGGGTACGGTCAGCCCCAGCATTTT. Translation gives CASSGGTGYGQPQHF.

The chain combines TRBV9 with TRBJ2-3; D may correspond to TRBD1 or TRBD2 (6 bases each). The CDR3 covers 16 residues. Per the germline V gene, CDR1 is SGDLS and CDR2 is YYNGEE. V lost 0 bases to trimming and J lost 5 bases, with 16 bases between them. The DNA for the CDR3 is TGTGCCAGCAGCGTAGGAGGGGGGACGGCGGGAGATACGCAGTATTTT. It codes for CASSVGGGTAGDTQYF.

J is TRBJ2-3 and V is TRBV7-9, with D possibly being TRBD1 (6 bases). There are 16 residues in the CDR3. Germline CDR1 reads SEHNR; CDR2 reads FQNEAQ (reference sequence). The V end was cut by 3 bases, the J end by 4 bases, with 17 bases between. CDR3 DNA: TGTGCCAGCAGCTTTACCACCGGACAGTTATCAGATACGCAGTATTTT. Translating gives CASSFTTGQLSDTQYF.

V and J are TRBV7-9 and TRBJ2-5; 7 bases agree with TRBD1. In germline, CDR1 is SEHNR, CDR2 FQNEAQ (reference sequence). This CDR3 is 15 amino acids long. The V gene end was trimmed by 1 base and the J gene end by 3 bases; junction bases not matched to a gene: 5. CDR3 amino acids: CASSLVSGQEETQYF. The CDR3 coding sequence is TGTGCCAGCAGCTTAGTTTCTGGACAGGAAGAGACCCAGTACTTC.

This chain uses TRBV6-5 with TRBJ2-1; a possible D gene is TRBD1 (5 bases). V dropped 3 bases and J dropped 6 bases, with 6 bases sitting between them. The CDR3 length is 12 residues. CDR1 and CDR2 from the germline V gene are MNHEY and SVGAGI. CDR3 DNA: TGTGCCAGCAGTTATAGGGGCAATGAGCAGTTCTTC. Translating gives CASSYRGNEQFF.

The chain joins TRBV6-6 to TRBJ2-7; TRBD2 aligns across 8 bases. After removal of 3 bases from V and 2 bases from J, the junction contained 6 bases not matched to a gene. The CDR3 contains 15 residues. The V gene's germline CDR1 is MNHNY and CDR2 SVGAGI (reference sequence). The DNA for the CDR3 is TGTGCCAGCAGTTATTCCGGGACTAGGGCCTACGAGCAGTACGTC. It is translated as CASSYSGTRAYEQYV.

The chain recombines TRBV29-1 with TRBJ2-1; D possibly corresponds to TRBD2 (6 bases). Germline CDR1 is SQVTM and CDR2 is ANQGSEA. With 1 base removed from V and 4 bases from J, the gap between germline ends came to 11 bases. The CDR3 is made up of 14 amino acids. Written as DNA, the CDR3 is TGCAGCGTTGAAGGTAGCGGTCCATACAATGAGCAGTTCTTC. This encodes CSVEGSGPYNEQFF.